The 15 T cell receptor beta chains below were found in one sample sequenced in a study of cytomegalovirus exposure and HLA in healthy donors. This PCR relied on a set of 60 Vbeta primers and 13 Jbeta primers. Sequenced by immunoSEQ multiplex PCR; TCRdb stores in-frame clones only, minus some. The sample records around 200,000 clones, roughly 85% being singletons. Material: PBMCs. The receptors were sampled from a woman in her thirties in good health and CMV-seropositive.

This chain uses TRBV2 with TRBJ1-1, with 8 nucleotides matching TRBD1. Germline V lookup: CDR1 SNHLY, CDR2 FYNNEI. The CDR3 extends over 13 amino acids. The ends lost 7 bases at V and 1 base at J; junction bases unmatched: 2. The CDR3 region is CASTQGANTEAFF. CDR3 DNA sequence: TGTGCCAGCACCCAGGGGGCGAACACTGAAGCTTTCTTT.

The chain links TRBV27 to TRBJ1-4; D is possibly TRBD1 (5 bases). The V gene's germline CDR1 is MNHEY and CDR2 SMNVEV (reference sequence). This CDR3 contains 16 residues. Trimming stripped 4 bases from V and 1 base from J, with 13 bases between. The CDR3 reads CASSWGSPKTNEKLFF. The CDR3 nucleotides are TGTGCCAGCAGTTGGGGCAGCCCTAAAACTAATGAAAAACTGTTTTTT. Full variable domain (outside the CDR3, taken from reference TRBV27 and TRBJ1-4): EAQVTQNPRYLITVTGKKLTVTCSQNMNHEYMSWYRQDPGLGLRQIYYSMNVEVTDKGDVPEGYKVSRKEKRNFPLILESPSPNQTSLYFCASSWGSPKTNEKLFFGSGTQLSVL.

For this clone: One junction end disagrees with the germline gene, perhaps due to a read error. This chain joins TRBV10-1 and TRBJ1-1; TRBD1 might be the D (6 bases). Germline CDR1 WNHNN, CDR2 SYGVQD (reference sequence). This CDR3 has 14 amino acids. The DNA of the CDR3 is TGCGCCAGCAGCGACGACAGGCGGAACGCTGAAGCTTTCTTT. The encoded protein is CASSDDRRNAEAFF.

The chain combines TRBV5-5 with TRBJ2-7; D perhaps matches TRBD2 (6 bases). The CDR3 sequence is 16 residues long. Trimming pared 5 bases from V and 4 bases from J, leaving 22 bases between. Looked up from germline, CDR1 is SGHKS and CDR2 is YYEKEE (reference sequence). The CDR3 protein is CASSIRAGRPSYEQYF. CDR3 DNA sequence: TGTGCCAGCAGTATCCGAGCCGGGAGACCCTCTTACGAGCAGTACTTC.

The V and J genes are TRBV5-1 and TRBJ2-3, with 14 positions matching TRBD2. Germline CDR1 SGHRS, CDR2 YFSETQ. The CDR3 sequence is 18 residues long. V lost 4 bases and J lost 3; bases outside the gene matches: 10. The CDR3, as DNA: TGCGCCAGCAGCCTCGGGACTAGCGGGAGTAAGATGACAGATACGCAGTATTTT. Amino acids: CASSLGTSGSKMTDTQYF.

The V call is TRBV19, the J call TRBJ2-1; possible D gene TRBD1, 5 bases. CDR3 length: 11 amino acids. Germline CDR1 is LNHDA and CDR2 is SQIVND (reference sequence). Trimming shortened V by 7 bases and J by 7 bases, and 8 bases separated the two germline ends. The CDR3 here is CASIGDNEQFF. CDR3 coding DNA: TGTGCCAGTATAGGGGATAATGAGCAGTTCTTC.

This clone was seen more than once but under ten times. Within the sample, other DNA sequences also encode this same CDR3. The chain is built from TRBV5-1 and TRBJ1-1; D is perhaps TRBD1 (5 bases). Trimming took 0 bases from V and 5 from J, leaving 11 bases between them. There are 14 residues in the CDR3. Looked up from germline, CDR1 is SGHRS and CDR2 is YFSETQ. The DNA of the CDR3 is TGCGCCAGCAGCTTGGGAGGGGCGGGAACTGAAGCTTTCTTT. Its translation is CASSLGGAGTEAFF.

The chain employs TRBV7-9 and TRBJ2-7; 8 bases match TRBD1. The germline gives CDR1 SEHNR, CDR2 FQNEAQ (reference sequence). The CDR3 extends over 15 amino acids. After removal of 7 bases from V and 6 bases from J, the junction contained 14 bases not matched to a gene. The CDR3 sequence: CASTKLPGQDGEQYF. In DNA, the CDR3 is TGTGCCAGCACCAAACTCCCGGGACAGGACGGCGAGCAGTACTTC.

This clone has more than one count but fewer than ten. The chain combines TRBV5-1 with TRBJ2-7; 8 nucleotides align to TRBD1. V lost 4 bases to trimming and J lost 3 bases; unmatched junction nucleotides: 6. CDR3 length: 14 residues. Germline V CDR1 and CDR2: SGHRS, YFSETQ. CDR3 nucleotide sequence: TGCGCCAGCAGCCCCGGGACAGGTCTCTACGAGCAGTACTTC. Translating it yields CASSPGTGLYEQYF.

The chain combines TRBV7-2 with TRBJ1-5; D call uncertain. The CDR3 is 13 amino acids. CDR1 is SGHTA and CDR2 is FQGNSA in the germline V gene. Trimming left V 5 bases short and J 6 bases short, with 11 bases between. The CDR3 sequence: CASSQRSSQPQHF. The CDR3 DNA reads as TGTGCCAGCAGCCAGAGGTCTAGTCAGCCCCAGCATTTT.

This clone has just a few counts. The V and J genes are TRBV2 and TRBJ1-1; tentative D call: TRBD1 (6 bases). Germline CDR1 is SNHLY and CDR2 is FYNNEI. V lost 6 bases and J 1 base, leaving 9 bases between the germline ends. CDR3 length: 13 residues. CDR3 loop: CASRGDTNTEAFF. CDR3 bases: TGTGCCAGCAGGGGGGACACGAACACTGAAGCTTTCTTT.

This clone was found once. This rearrangement joins TRBV7-8 to TRBJ2-5; maybe TRBD1 (6 bases). From germline, CDR1 is SGHVS and CDR2 FQNEAQ. V was trimmed by 2 bases and J by 5 bases, leaving 18 bases between them. CDR3 length equals 16 residues. CDR3 amino acids: CASSLPTGTMGETQYF. The CDR3 DNA is TGTGCCAGCAGCTTACCTACCGGGACAATGGGGGAGACCCAGTACTTC. The full variable domain, its missing parts supplied by reference TRBV7-8 and TRBJ2-5, is GAGVSQSPRYKVAKRGQDVALRCDPISGHVSLFWYQQALGQGPEFLTYFQNEAQLDKSGLPSDRFFAERPEGSVSTLKIQRTQQEDSAVYLCASSLPTGTMGETQYFGPGTRLLVL.

The chain is built from TRBV11-2 and TRBJ2-7; 7 nucleotides align to TRBD1. The CDR3 totals 14 residues. Germline CDR1 is SGHAT and CDR2 is FQNNGV. Trimming at V came to 3 bases and at J to 4 bases, leaving 6 bases not matched to a gene. CDR3 in amino acids: CASSFVRGNYEQYF. CDR3 bases: TGTGCCAGCAGCTTCGTCAGGGGGAATTACGAGCAGTACTTC.

The chain links TRBV6-5 to TRBJ2-5, with 7 bases identical to TRBD1. The CDR3 loop spans 15 amino acids. Germline V gene data show CDR1 as MNHEY and CDR2 as SVGAGI. V shed 5 bases, J shed 5 bases, and the junction held 11 bases outside the gene matches. The CDR3 sequence is CASSRGVGGLETQYF. The CDR3 DNA is TGTGCCAGCAGTCGGGGCGTAGGGGGCTTGGAGACCCAGTACTTC.

The V call is TRBV27, the J call TRBJ2-7; 8 bases fit TRBD1. Germline assignment: CDR1 MNHEY and CDR2 SMNVEV (reference sequence). This CDR3 has 19 amino acids. V gave up 3 bases and J gave up 3 bases; unmatched junction bases: 19. The CDR3 nucleotides read TGTGCCAGCAGTTTCTCCGGGACAGGAACCCTATCGGTATACTACGAGCAGTACTTC. Amino acids: CASSFSGTGTLSVYYEQYF.